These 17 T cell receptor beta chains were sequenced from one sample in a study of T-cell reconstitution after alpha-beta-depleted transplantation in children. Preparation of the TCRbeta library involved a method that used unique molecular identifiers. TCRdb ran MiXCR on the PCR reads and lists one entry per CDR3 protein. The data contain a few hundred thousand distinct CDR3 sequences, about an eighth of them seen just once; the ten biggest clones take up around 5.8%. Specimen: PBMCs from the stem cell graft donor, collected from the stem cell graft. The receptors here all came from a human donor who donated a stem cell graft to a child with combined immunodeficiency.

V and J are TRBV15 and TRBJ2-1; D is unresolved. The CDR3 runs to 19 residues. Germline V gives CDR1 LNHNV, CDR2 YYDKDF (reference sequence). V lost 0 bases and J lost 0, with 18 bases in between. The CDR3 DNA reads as TGTGCCACCAGCAGAGATCCAGTGTCAGCACGGAGCTCCTACAATGAGCAGTTCTTC. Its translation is CATSRDPVSARSSYNEQFF.

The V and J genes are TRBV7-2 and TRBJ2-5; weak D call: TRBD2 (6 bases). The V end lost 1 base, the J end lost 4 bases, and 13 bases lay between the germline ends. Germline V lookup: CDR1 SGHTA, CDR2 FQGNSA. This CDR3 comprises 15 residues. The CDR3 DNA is TGTGCCAGCAGCTTAGAACCCCGGGACTTAGAGACCCAGTACTTC. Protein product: CASSLEPRDLETQYF.

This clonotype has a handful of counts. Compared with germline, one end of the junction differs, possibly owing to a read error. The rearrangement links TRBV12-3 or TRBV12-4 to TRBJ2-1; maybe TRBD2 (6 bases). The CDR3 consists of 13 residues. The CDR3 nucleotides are TGTGCCAGCAGTCTAGCGATCTACAATGAGCAGTTCTTC. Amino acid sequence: CASSLAIYNEQFF.

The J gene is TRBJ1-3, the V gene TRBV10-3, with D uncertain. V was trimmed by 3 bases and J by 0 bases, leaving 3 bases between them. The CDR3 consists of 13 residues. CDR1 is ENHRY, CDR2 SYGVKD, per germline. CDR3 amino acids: CAISDSSGNTIYF. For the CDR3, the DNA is TGTGCCATCAGTGACAGCTCTGGAAACACCATATATTTT.

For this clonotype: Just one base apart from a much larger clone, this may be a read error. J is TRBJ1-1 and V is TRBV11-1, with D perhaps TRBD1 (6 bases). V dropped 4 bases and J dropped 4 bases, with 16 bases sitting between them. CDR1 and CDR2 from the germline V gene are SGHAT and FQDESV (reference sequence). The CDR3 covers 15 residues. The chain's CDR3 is CASSSRQVRATEAFF. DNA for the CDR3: TGTGCCAGCAGCTCCCGACAGGTGAGAGCCACTGAAGCTTTCTTT.

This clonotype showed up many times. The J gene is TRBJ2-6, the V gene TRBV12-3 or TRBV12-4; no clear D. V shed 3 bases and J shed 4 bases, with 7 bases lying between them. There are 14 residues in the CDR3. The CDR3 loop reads CASSFSPGANVLTF. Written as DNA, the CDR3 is TGTGCCAGCAGTTTTAGCCCCGGGGCCAACGTCCTGACTTTC.

CDR3 coding DNA: TGCAGCGTTGTCATCCTCGCGAACACTGAAGCTTTCTTT. It yields the protein CSVVILANTEAFF. This chain links TRBV29-1 with TRBJ1-1; D is ambiguous. The CDR3 sequence is 13 residues long. The germline V and J ends were trimmed by 4 bases and 1 base, with 10 bases remaining between them. Germline CDR1 SQVTM, CDR2 ANQGSEA.

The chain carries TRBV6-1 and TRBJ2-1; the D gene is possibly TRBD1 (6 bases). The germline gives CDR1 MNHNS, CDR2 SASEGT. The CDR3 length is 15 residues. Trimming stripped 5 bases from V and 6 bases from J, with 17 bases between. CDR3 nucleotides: TGTGCCAGCAGTCTCAACTTGGACAGAGGCAATGAGCAGTTCTTC. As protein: CASSLNLDRGNEQFF.

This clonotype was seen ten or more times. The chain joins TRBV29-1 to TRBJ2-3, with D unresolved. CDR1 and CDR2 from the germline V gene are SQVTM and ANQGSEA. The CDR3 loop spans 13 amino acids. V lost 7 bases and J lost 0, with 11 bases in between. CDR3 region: CSAEPTSTDTQYF. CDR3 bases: TGCAGCGCCGAACCGACTAGCACAGATACGCAGTATTTT.

CDR3 in DNA: TGTGCCAGCAGTTCATACAGGTTCTCCTACGAGCAGTACTTC. This gives the protein CASSSYRFSYEQYF. The chain carries TRBV12-3 or TRBV12-4 and TRBJ2-7; possible D gene TRBD1, 5 bases. CDR3 length: 14 residues. Deletions cut 4 bases from V and 0 bases from J, with 10 bases between.

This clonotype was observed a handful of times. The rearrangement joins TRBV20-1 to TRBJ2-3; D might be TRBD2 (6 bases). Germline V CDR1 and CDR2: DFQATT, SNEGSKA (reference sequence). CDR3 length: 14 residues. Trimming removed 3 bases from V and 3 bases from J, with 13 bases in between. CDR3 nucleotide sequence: TGCAGTGCTAGGGACTTAGCGGCGACAGATACGCAGTATTTT. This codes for CSARDLAATDTQYF.

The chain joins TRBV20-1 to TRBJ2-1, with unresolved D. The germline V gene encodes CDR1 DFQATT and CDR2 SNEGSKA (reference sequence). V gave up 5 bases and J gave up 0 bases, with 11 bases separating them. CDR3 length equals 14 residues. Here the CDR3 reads CSAGDSDSYNEQFF. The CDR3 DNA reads TGCAGTGCTGGCGACTCTGACTCCTACAATGAGCAGTTCTTC.

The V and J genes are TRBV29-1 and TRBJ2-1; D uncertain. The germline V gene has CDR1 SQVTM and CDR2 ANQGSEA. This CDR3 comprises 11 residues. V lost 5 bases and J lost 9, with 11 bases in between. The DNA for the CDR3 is TGCAGCGTTCCTGTATCGGGTGAGCAGTTCTTC. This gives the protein CSVPVSGEQFF.

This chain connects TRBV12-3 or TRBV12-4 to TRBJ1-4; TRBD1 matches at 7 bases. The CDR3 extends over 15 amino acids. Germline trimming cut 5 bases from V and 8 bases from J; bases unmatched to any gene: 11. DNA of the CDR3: TGTGCCAGCAGTCCTCAGGGGGGCCTGAAAGAAAAACTGTTTTTT. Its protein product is CASSPQGGLKEKLFF.

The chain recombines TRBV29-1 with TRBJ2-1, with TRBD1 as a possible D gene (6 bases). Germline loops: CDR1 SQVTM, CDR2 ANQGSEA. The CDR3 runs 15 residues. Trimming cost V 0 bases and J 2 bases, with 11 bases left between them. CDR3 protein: CSVEDQGSPYNEQFF. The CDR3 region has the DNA TGCAGCGTTGAAGATCAGGGGAGCCCCTACAATGAGCAGTTCTTC.

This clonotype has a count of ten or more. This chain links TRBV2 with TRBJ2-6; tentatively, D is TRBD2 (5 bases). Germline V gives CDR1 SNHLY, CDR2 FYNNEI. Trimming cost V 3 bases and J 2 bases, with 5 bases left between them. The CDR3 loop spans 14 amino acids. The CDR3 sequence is CASSDGAGANVLTF. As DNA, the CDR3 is TGTGCCAGCAGTGACGGGGCTGGGGCCAACGTCCTGACTTTC.

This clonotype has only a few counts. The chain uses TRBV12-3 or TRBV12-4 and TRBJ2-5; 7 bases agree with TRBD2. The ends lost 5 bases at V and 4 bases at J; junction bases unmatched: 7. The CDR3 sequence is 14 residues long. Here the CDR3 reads CASSIGGYGETQYF. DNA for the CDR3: TGTGCCAGCAGTATCGGGGGGTACGGAGAGACCCAGTACTTC.